This T cell receptor (beta chain) was captured in a study of CD8 T cells in ankylosing spondylitis. General study points: Significant enrichment of disease-linked clones was reported in matched ankylosing spondylitis synovial fluid.

As regards this clonotype: The target antigen is unknown.

Making the TCR beta libraries involved quantitative 5'-RACE with molecular barcodes. MiXCR, run by TCRdb on the 5' RACE reads, gives a single entry per CDR3 protein. The table shows under 300,000 distinct CDR3 sequences, with over 15% occurring only once. Specimen: blood, either unsorted or a sorted T cell fraction (not recorded which). The origin of this receptor is a male donor with ankylosing spondylitis or in good health (not recorded which).

In nucleotides, the CDR3 is TGTGCCAGCAGGATGGGGGAGGCAACTAATGAAAAACTGTTTTTT. This encodes CASRMGEATNEKLFF. V is TRBV27 and J is TRBJ1-4; a weak D match, TRBD1 (5 bases). Trimming removed 6 bases from V and 0 bases from J, with 11 bases in between. The CDR3 totals 15 residues. Germline CDR1 and CDR2: MNHEY and SMNVEV (reference sequence).